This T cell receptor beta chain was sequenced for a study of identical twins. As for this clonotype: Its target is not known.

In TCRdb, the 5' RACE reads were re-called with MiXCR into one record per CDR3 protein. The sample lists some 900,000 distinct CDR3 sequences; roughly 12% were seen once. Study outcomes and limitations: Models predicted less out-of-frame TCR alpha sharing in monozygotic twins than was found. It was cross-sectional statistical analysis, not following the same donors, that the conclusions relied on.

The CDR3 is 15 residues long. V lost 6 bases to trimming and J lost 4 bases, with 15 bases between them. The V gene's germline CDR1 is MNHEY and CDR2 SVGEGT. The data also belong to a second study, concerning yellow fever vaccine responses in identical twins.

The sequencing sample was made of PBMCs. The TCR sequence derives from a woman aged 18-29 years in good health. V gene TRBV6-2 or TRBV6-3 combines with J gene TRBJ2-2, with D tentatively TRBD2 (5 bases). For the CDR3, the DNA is TGTGCCAGCAGCTACACCCAGGCGGGCACCGGGGAGCTGTTTTTT. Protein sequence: CASSYTQAGTGELFF.